This T cell receptor (beta chain) was retrieved from a study of CXCR3-negative and CXCR3-positive naive CD8 T cells. 5' RACE that incorporated UMI labels was used to prepare the TRB cDNA libraries. TCRdb reprocessed the 5' RACE reads; each CDR3 protein has one entry and no DNA is given. The listing contains approximately 74,000 distinct CDR3 sequences. CDR3 length: 15 residues. Germline CDR1 is MDHEN and CDR2 is SYDVKM. The clonotype originates from a human donor in good health. Some clones in this sample may be carry-over from other donors' samples. The chain joins TRBV28 to TRBJ2-5; absent DNA, TCRdb's TRBD1 call cannot be checked. Sample: naive CXCR3- CD8+ T cells from blood. Noted subset: CD45RO-CCR7+CD27+CD95- naive CD8+ T cells lacking CXCR3 (TNR3-). The CDR3 sequence is CASSPIRGDRETQYF.